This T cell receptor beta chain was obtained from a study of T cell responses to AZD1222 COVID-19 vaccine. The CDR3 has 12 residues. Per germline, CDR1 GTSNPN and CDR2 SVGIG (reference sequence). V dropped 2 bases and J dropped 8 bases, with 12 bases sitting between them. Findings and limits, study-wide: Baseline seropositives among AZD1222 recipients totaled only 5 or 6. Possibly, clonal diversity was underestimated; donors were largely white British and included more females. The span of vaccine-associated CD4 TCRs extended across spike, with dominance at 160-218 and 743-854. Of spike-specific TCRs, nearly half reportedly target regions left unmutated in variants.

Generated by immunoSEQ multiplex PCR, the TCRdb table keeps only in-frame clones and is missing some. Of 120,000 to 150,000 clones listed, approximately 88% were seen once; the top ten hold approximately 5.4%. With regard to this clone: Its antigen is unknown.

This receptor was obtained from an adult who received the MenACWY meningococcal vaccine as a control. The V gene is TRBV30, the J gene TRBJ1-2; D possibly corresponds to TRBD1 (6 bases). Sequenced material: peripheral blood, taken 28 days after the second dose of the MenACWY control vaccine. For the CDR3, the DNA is TGTGCCTGGAGTAGGGCAGGGGAAGGCTACACCTTC. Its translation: CAWSRAGEGYTF.